Detailed here is one T cell receptor beta chain. Its target is not known. Germline V gives CDR1 SGHTA, CDR2 FQGNSA. The V gene lost 1 base and the J gene lost 0 bases, with 7 bases spanning the gap. The CDR3 covers 15 residues. In TCRdb, the reads were re-called with MiXCR into one record per CDR3 protein. This sample has tens of thousands of distinct CDR3 sequences, with about 42% found just once. The entry originates in a study of T cell repertoires in cytomegalovirus infection. At the level of the study: Indications came from public TCR beta signatures; they pointed to CMV infection and to a matching HLA type. Whole-study results and caveats: The response measured ex vivo was dominated by TCR beta clonotypes (HLA-C-restricted and CMV-specific).

The chain couples TRBV7-2 to TRBJ1-5; D call uncertain. Sequencing was performed on CD8+ T cells from cultured PBMCs, taken from culture after CMV antigen stimulation. The TCR originated in a human donor in good health (CMV status not recorded). Some clones in this sample may be carry-over from other donors' samples. This chain's CDR3 is CASSLDKNSNQPQHF. CDR3 in DNA: TGTGCCAGCAGCTTAGACAAGAATAGCAATCAGCCCCAGCATTTT. Full variable domain (remainder filled in from reference TRBV7-2 and TRBJ1-5): GAGVSQSPSNKVTEKGKDVELRCDPISGHTALYWYRQSLGQGLEFLIYFQGNSAPDKSGLPSDRFSAERTGGSVSTLTIQRTQQEDSAVYLCASSLDKNSNQPQHFGDGTRLSIL.